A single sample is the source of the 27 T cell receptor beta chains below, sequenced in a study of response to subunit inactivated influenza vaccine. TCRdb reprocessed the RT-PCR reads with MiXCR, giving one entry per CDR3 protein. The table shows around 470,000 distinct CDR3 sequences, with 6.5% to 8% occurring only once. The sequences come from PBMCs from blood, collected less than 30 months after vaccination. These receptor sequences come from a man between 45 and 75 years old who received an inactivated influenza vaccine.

The chain's CDR3 is CATSDRTGRVGETQYF. As DNA, the CDR3 is TGTGCCACCAGTGACCGGACAGGGAGGGTTGGGGAGACCCAGTACTTC. The chain links TRBV24-1 to TRBJ2-5; D is possibly TRBD1 (8 bases). Germline V lookup: CDR1 KGHDR, CDR2 SFDVKD. This CDR3 contains 16 residues. Trimming stripped 4 bases from V and 5 bases from J, with 19 bases between.

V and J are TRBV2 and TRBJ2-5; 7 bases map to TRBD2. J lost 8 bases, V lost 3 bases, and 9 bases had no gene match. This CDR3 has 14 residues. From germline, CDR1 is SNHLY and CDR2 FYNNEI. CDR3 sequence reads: CASSDGRTRDTQYF. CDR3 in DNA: TGTGCCAGCAGTGATGGGAGGACTAGAGATACCCAGTACTTC.

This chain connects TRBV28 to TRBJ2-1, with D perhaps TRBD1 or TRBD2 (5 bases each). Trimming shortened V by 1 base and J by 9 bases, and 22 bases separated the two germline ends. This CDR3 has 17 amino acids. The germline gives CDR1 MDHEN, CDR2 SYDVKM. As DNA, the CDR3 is TGTGCCAGCAGTTTATATGTGGGGGTAATCCCGAGCGGTGAGCAGTTCTTC. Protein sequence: CASSLYVGVIPSGEQFF. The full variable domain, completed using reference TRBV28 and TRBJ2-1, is DVKVTQSSRYLVKRTGEKVFLECVQDMDHENMFWYRQDPGLGLRLIYFSYDVKMKEKGDIPEGYSVSREKKERFSLILESASTNQTSMYLCASSLYVGVIPSGEQFFGPGTRLTVL.

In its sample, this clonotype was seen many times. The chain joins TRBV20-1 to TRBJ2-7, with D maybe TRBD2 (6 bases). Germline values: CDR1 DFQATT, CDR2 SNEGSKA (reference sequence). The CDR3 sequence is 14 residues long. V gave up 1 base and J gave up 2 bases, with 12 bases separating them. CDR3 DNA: TGCAGTGCTAGAGCATTTGGCGGGACCTACGAGCAGTACTTC. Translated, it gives CSARAFGGTYEQYF.

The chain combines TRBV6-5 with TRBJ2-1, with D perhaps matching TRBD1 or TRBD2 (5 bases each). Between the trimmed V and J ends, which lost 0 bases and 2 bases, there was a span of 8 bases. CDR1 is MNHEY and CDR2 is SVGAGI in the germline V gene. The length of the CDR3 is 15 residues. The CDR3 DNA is TGTGCCAGCAGTTACTCCGGGGCGACCTACAATGAGCAGTTCTTC. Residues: CASSYSGATYNEQFF.

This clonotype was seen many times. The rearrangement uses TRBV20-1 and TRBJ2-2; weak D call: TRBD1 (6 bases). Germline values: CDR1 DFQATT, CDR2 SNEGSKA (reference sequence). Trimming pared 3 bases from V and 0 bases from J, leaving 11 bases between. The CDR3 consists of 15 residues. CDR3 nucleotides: TGCAGTGCTAGGTCGGACAGCCCGAACACCGGGGAGCTGTTTTTT. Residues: CSARSDSPNTGELFF.

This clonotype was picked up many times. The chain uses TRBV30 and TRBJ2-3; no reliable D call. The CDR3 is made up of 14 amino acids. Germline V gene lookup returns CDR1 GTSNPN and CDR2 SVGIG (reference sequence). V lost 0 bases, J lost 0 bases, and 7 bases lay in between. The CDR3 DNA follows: TGTGCCTGGAGTGTATTCAGTAGCACAGATACGCAGTATTTT. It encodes CAWSVFSSTDTQYF.

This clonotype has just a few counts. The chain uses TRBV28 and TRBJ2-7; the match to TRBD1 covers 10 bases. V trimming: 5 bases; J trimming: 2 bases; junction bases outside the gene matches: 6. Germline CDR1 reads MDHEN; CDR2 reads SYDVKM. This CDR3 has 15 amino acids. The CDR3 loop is CASSDGDRGTYEQYF. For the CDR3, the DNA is TGTGCCAGCAGTGATGGGGACAGGGGTACCTACGAGCAGTACTTC.

The CDR3: CASSEYNPSNYYGYTF. In DNA, the CDR3 is TGTGCCAGCAGTGAATATAATCCCAGCAATTACTATGGCTACACCTTC. The chain combines TRBV25-1 with TRBJ1-2, with unresolved D. Per germline, CDR1 MGHDK and CDR2 SYGVNS. Between the trimmed V and J ends, which lost 0 bases and 3 bases, there was a span of 14 bases. The CDR3 runs 16 residues.

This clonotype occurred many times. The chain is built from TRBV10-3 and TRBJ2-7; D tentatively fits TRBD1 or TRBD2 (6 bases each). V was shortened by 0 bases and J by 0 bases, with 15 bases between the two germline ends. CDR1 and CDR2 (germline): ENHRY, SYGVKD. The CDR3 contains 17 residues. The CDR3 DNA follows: TGTGCCATCAGTGAGTCGCTTCCGGGGGCTTTCTCCTACGAGCAGTACTTC. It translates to CAISESLPGAFSYEQYF.

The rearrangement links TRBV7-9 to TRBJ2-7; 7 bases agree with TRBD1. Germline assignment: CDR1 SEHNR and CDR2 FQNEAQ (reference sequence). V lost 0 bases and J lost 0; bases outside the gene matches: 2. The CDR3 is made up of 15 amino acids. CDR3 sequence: CASSLAGDSSYEQYF. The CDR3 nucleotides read TGTGCCAGCAGCTTAGCAGGGGACAGCTCCTACGAGCAGTACTTC.

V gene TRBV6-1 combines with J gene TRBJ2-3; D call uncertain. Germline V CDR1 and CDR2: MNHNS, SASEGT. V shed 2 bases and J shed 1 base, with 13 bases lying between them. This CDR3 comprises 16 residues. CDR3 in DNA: TGTGCCAGCAGTGAATCCGGACCCCGACGCACAGATACGCAGTATTTT. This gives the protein CASSESGPRRTDTQYF.

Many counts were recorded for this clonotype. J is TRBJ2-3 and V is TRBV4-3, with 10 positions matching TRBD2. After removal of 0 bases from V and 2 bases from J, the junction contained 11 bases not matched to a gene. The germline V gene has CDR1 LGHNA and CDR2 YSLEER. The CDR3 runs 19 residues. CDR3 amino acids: CASSQDYVSGGTLTDTQYF. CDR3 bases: TGCGCCAGCAGCCAAGACTACGTTAGCGGGGGGACTCTCACAGATACGCAGTATTTT.

CDR3: CASSLAQSEETQYF. The DNA for the CDR3 is TGCGCCAGCAGCTTGGCACAGTCCGAGGAGACCCAGTACTTC. The chain links TRBV5-1 to TRBJ2-5; D unresolved. V lost 0 bases and J 5 bases, leaving 11 bases between the germline ends. CDR3 length: 14 residues. Germline assignment: CDR1 SGHRS and CDR2 YFSETQ.

CDR3 DNA sequence: TGTGCCAGCAGCACTTCCCTACCACTAGGTGGGGCCTACGAGCAGTACTTC. Its translation is CASSTSLPLGGAYEQYF. This chain uses TRBV6-1 with TRBJ2-7; D is perhaps TRBD2 (5 bases). CDR1 is MNHNS, CDR2 SASEGT, per germline. V was clipped by 6 bases and J by 2 bases, with 23 bases between them. The CDR3 is 17 amino acids.

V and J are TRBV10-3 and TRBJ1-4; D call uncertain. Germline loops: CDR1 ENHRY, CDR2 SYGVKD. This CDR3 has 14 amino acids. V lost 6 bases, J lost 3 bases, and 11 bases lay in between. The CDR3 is CAISPAAANEKLFF. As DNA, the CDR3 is TGTGCCATCAGCCCCGCGGCAGCTAATGAAAAACTGTTTTTT.

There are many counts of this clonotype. The CDR3 protein is CSGGQTNEKLFF. CDR3 nucleotides: TGCAGCGGGGGACAGACTAATGAAAAACTGTTTTTT. V is TRBV29-1 and J is TRBJ1-4; 7 bases align to TRBD1. The CDR3 runs 12 residues. Germline loops: CDR1 SQVTM, CDR2 ANQGSEA. V shed 7 bases, J shed 2 bases, and the junction held 1 base outside the gene matches. Based on the CDR3 plus reference TRBV29-1 and TRBJ1-4, the full variable domain is SAVISQKPSRDICQRGTSLTIQCQVDSQVTMMFWYRQQPGQSLTLIATANQGSEATYESGFVIDKFPISRPNLTFSTLTVSNMSPEDSSIYLCSGGQTNEKLFFGSGTQLSVL.

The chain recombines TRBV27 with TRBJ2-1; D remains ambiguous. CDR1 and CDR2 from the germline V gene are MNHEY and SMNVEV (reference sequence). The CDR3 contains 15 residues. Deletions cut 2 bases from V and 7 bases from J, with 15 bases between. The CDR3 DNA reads TGTGCCAGCAGTTTACTTCGACAAATCGGGAATGAGCAGTTCTTC. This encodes CASSLLRQIGNEQFF.

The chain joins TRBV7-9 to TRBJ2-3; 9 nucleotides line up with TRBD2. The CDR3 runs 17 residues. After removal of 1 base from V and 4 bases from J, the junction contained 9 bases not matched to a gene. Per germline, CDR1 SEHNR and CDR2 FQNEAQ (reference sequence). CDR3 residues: CASSLVSGTSMADTQYF. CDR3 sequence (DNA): TGTGCCAGCAGCTTAGTCTCCGGGACTAGCATGGCAGATACGCAGTATTTT.

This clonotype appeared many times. The CDR3 here is CASSSQGQLYEQYF. The CDR3 DNA follows: TGCGCCAGCAGCTCGCAGGGACAGCTCTACGAGCAGTACTTC. The chain has TRBV5-1 and TRBJ2-7; 7 bases align to TRBD1. Germline CDR1 SGHRS, CDR2 YFSETQ. The junction had 6 bases not matched to a gene; V was cut back by 3 bases and J by 3 bases. The CDR3 runs 14 residues.

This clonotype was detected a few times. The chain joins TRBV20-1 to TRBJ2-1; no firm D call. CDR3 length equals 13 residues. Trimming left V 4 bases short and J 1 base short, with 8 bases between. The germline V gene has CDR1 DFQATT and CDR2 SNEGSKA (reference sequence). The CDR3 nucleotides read TGCAGTGCTATTCTAGGTTCCTACAATGAGCAGTTCTTC. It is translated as CSAILGSYNEQFF.

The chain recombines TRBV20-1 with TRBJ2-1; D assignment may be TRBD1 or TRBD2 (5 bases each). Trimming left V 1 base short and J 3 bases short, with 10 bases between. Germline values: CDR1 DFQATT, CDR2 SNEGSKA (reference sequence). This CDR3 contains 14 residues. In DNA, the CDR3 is TGCAGTGCTAGAGCACAGGAGGTCTACAATGAGCAGTTCTTC. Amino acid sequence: CSARAQEVYNEQFF.

The CDR3 loop is CASSQLAGGGDYEQYF. The CDR3 nucleotides are TGCGCCAGCAGCCAACTCGCTGGTGGGGGAGACTACGAGCAGTACTTC. V gene TRBV4-3 combines with J gene TRBJ2-7, with D perhaps being TRBD1 or TRBD2 (5 bases each). This CDR3 spans 16 amino acids. The V end lost 2 bases, the J end lost 3 bases, and 17 bases lay between the germline ends. Per the germline V gene, CDR1 is LGHNA and CDR2 is YSLEER.

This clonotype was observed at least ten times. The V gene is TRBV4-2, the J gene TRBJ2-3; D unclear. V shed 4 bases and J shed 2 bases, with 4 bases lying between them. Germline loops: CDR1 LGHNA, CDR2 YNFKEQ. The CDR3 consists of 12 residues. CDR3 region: CASSLNTDTQYF. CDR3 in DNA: TGTGCCAGCAGCCTCAACACAGATACGCAGTATTTT.

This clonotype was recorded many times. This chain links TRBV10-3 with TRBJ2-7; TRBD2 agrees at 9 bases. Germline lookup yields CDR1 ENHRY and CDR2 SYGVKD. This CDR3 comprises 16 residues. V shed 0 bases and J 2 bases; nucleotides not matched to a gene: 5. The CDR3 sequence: CAISESGTSIPYEQYF. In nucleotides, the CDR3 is TGTGCCATCAGTGAGTCAGGGACTAGCATACCCTACGAGCAGTACTTC.

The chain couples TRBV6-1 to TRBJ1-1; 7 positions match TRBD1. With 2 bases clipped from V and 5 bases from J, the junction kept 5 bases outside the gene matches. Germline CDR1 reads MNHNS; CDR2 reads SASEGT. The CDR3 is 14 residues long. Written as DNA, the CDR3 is TGTGCCAGCAGTGAACAGGGGGAGTTTACTGAAGCTTTCTTT. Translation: CASSEQGEFTEAFF.

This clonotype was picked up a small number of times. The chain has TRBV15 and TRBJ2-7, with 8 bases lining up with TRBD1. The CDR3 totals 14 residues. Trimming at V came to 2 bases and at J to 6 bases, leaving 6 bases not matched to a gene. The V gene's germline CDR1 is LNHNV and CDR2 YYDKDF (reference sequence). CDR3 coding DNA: TGTGCCACCAGCAGAAACAGGGGGGTAAGCGAGCAGTACTTC. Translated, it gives CATSRNRGVSEQYF.